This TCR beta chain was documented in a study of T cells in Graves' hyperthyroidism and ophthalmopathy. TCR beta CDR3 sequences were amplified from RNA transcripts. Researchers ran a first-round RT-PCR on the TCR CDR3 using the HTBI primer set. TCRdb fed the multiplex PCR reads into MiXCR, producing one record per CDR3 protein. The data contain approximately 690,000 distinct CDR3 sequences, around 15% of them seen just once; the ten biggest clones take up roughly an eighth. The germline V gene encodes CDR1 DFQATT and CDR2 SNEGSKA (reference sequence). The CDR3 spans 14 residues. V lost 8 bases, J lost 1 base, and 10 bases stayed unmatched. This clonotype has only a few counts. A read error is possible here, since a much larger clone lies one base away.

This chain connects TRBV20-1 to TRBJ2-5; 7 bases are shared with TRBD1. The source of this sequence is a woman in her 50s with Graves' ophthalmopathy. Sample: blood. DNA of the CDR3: TGCAGTACCACCGGGACAGCCGTCCAAGAGACCCAGTACTTC. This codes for CSTTGTAVQETQYF.